A selection of T cell receptor beta chains follows, all from one sample in a study of blood T cell repertoires in COVID-19. Generated by immunoSEQ multiplex PCR, the TCRdb table keeps only in-frame clones and is missing some. The sample carries about 300,000 clones, 75% to 90% recorded once. Sequenced: PBMCs or T cells enriched from blood (not recorded which). Receptors were obtained from a woman in her thirties or forties who had recovered from COVID-19. CDR3s include the opening cysteine and the closing phenylalanine or tryptophan. The D gene is left open where the match is weak. Only some rows state a clone size, as once, few, many or a class for expanded clones.

J | V | size | D | DNA | CDR3
TRBJ2-3 | TRBV10-2 | few | TRBD2 | TGCGCCAGCAGCCCCGGGACTAAAAGCACAGATACGCAGTATTTT | CASSPGTKSTDTQYF
TRBJ2-2 | TRBV7-9 | . | TRBD1 | TGTGCCAGCAGCCTCCCTCCGCCCAGGGGGCAAGCTACCGGGGAGCTGTTTTTT | CASSLPPPRGQATGELFF
TRBJ1-1 | TRBV5-1 | . | TRBD1 | TGCGCCAGCAGCACCCTCGGACAGGGGGTAGGGGTTGAAGCTTTCTTT | CASSTLGQGVGVEAFF
TRBJ2-1 | TRBV9 | few | . | TGTGCCAGCAGCGAGCCCGCACTACACGTACAGTTCTTC | CASSEPALHVQFF
TRBJ1-2 | TRBV5-1 | . | TRBD1 | TGCGCCAGCAGCCTAAACCCCCGAACGGGACAGGGTGGCTATGGCTACACCTTC | CASSLNPRTGQGGYGYTF
TRBJ1-5 | TRBV7-2 | . | . | TGTGCCAGCAGTTCACTCAATCAGCCCCAGCATTTT | CASSSLNQPQHF
TRBJ2-6 | TRBV4-3 | . | TRBD1 | TGCGCCAGCAGCCAAGATCTGACAGGGCTTTACTCTGGGGCCAACGTCCTGACTTTC | CASSQDLTGLYSGANVLTF
TRBJ1-3 | TRBV9 | . | TRBD1 | TGTGCCAGCAGCGTAGGGACAGGACAATCTGGAAACACCATATATTTT | CASSVGTGQSGNTIYF
TRBJ1-6 | TRBV30 | . | TRBD1 | TGTGCCTGGAGGCCCTTCCAGGGACAGGGGAATTCACCCCTCCACTTT | CAWRPFQGQGNSPLHF
TRBJ1-4 | TRBV18 | . | TRBD1 | TGTGCCAGCTCCGGGACAGGGGGCTTAAATGTCCTGTTTTTT | CASSGTGGLNVLFF
TRBJ2-7 | TRBV5-4 | . | TRBD1 | TGTGCCAGCAGAGTCGACAGGGCCTCCTACGAGCAGTACTTC | CASRVDRASYEQYF
TRBJ2-7 | TRBV5-1 | . | TRBD2 | TGCGCCAGCAGCCCGACGACTAGCGGGACAGGCGAGCAGTACTTC | CASSPTTSGTGEQYF
TRBJ1-1 | TRBV6-5 | . | TRBD1 | TGTGCCAGCAGTTATTATTTTGGGGACAGGGACACTGAAGCTTTCTTT | CASSYYFGDRDTEAFF
TRBJ2-7 | TRBV13 | once | . | TGTGCCAGCAGCTTGATACAGGTCCCCTACGAGCAGTACTTC | CASSLIQVPYEQYF
TRBJ1-1 | TRBV18 | once | . | TGTGCCAGCTCACCACTCGGGAACACTGAAGCTTTCTTT | CASSPLGNTEAFF
TRBJ2-1 | TRBV29-1 | . | TRBD2 | TGCAGCGCCTCCCGACTAGCGGGGACGAGCAATGAGCAGTTCTTC | CSASRLAGTSNEQFF
TRBJ2-7 | TRBV6-5 | . | TRBD1 | TGTGCCAGCAGTTACTCTGACAGGGTACGTTACGAGCAGTACTTC | CASSYSDRVRYEQYF
TRBJ2-7 | TRBV19 | . | TRBD2 | TGTGCCAGTAGTATAAGCGGGGCACACTACGAGCAGTACTTC | CASSISGAHYEQYF
TRBJ1-3 | TRBV12-3/TRBV12-4 | . | . | TGTGCCAGCAGTTTACACTCTGGAAACACCATATATTTT | CASSLHSGNTIYF
TRBJ1-1 | TRBV27 | . | TRBD1 | TGTGCCAGCAGTTCCTCCGGGACAGGAAAGAACACTGAAGCTTTCTTT | CASSSSGTGKNTEAFF
TRBJ2-1 | TRBV5-5 | . | TRBD2 | TGTGCCAGCAGCTCTTGGAGGGCTAGCGGACACAATGAGCAGTTCTTC | CASSSWRASGHNEQFF
TRBJ2-7 | TRBV6-6 | . | TRBD1 | TGTGCCAGCAGTATTCCGGGACAGGGGGCCTACGAGCAGTACTTC | CASSIPGQGAYEQYF
TRBJ1-1 | TRBV18 | . | . | TGTGCCAGCTCACCACCACACACAGGGCAGACTGAAGCTTTCTTT | CASSPPHTGQTEAFF
TRBJ2-7 | TRBV29-1 | . | . | TGCAGCGTTGTTGGAGTCCCCCAACTCATCCACGAGCAGTACTTC | CSVVGVPQLIHEQYF
TRBJ1-1 | TRBV5-1 | . | . | TGCGCCAGCAGCCCCACTACGGACACTGAAGCTTTCTTT | CASSPTTDTEAFF
TRBJ2-1 | TRBV3-1/TRBV3-2 | . | . | TGTGCCAGCAGCCAAGGAAGGTGGAGCTCCTACAATGAGCAGTTCTTC | CASSQGRWSSYNEQFF
TRBJ2-5 | TRBV14 | . | . | TGTGCCAGCAGCCGCCGCCCGCGTATAGAGACCCAGTACTTC | CASSRRPRIETQYF
TRBJ2-1 | TRBV3-1/TRBV3-2 | . | TRBD2 | TGTGCCAGCAGCTGGACTAGCGGGGGCCCCAATGAGCAGTTCTTC | CASSWTSGGPNEQFF
TRBJ1-1 | TRBV5-4 | once | TRBD1 | TGTGCCAGCAGCTTGACAGGGGTCGACACTGAAGCTTTCTTT | CASSLTGVDTEAFF
TRBJ2-2 | TRBV2 | . | . | TGTGCCAGCACGTCCGGGTACACCGGGGAGCTGTTTTTT | CASTSGYTGELFF
TRBJ2-3 | TRBV27 | . | . | TGTGCCAGCAGTTTCAGGGGAAGCACAGATACGCAGTATTTT | CASSFRGSTDTQYF
TRBJ1-2 | TRBV6-5 | . | TRBD1 | TGTGCCAGCAGGGACAGGTCCTATGGCTACACCTTC | CASRDRSYGYTF
TRBJ1-2 | TRBV6-1 | . | . | TGTGCCAGCAGTGAGGGACTGCAGCTGTATGGCTACACCTTC | CASSEGLQLYGYTF
TRBJ2-2 | TRBV18 | . | TRBD2 | TGTGCCAGCTCACCACCTACCAGCGGGAGGCACACCGGGGAGCTGTTTTTT | CASSPPTSGRHTGELFF
TRBJ2-2 | TRBV6-5 | . | . | TGTGCCAGCAGTTACATGAGGCAAACCGGGGAGCTGTTTTTT | CASSYMRQTGELFF
TRBJ2-3 | TRBV5-4 | . | TRBD2 | TGTGCCAGCAGCTCGTTAGCGGGGGGACGCACAGATACGCAGTATTTT | CASSSLAGGRTDTQYF
TRBJ2-7 | TRBV11-3 | once | TRBD1 | TGTGCCAGCAGCCTCGGGACAGACTTAATCTACGAGCAGTACTTC | CASSLGTDLIYEQYF
TRBJ2-7 | TRBV27 | few | TRBD1 | TGTGCCAGCAGTTTGAGACAGGGTCTGAGGGAGCAGTACTTC | CASSLRQGLREQYF
TRBJ2-7 | TRBV15 | . | TRBD2 | TGTGCCACCAGCGGAGTTAAGGGACTAGCGGGGACTTACGAGCAGTACTTC | CATSGVKGLAGTYEQYF
TRBJ1-1 | TRBV6-5 | . | . | TGTGCCAGCAGCGTAACAGGGCTGAACACTGAAGCTTTCTTT | CASSVTGLNTEAFF
TRBJ1-2 | TRBV18 | . | . | TGTGCCAGCTCACCATCGATCACAGTTAACTATGGCTACACCTTC | CASSPSITVNYGYTF
TRBJ2-1 | TRBV5-1 | . | . | TGCGCCAGCAGCTTGACTGTGAGCTCCTACAATGAGCAGTTCTTC | CASSLTVSSYNEQFF
TRBJ1-2 | TRBV27 | . | . | TGTGCCAGCAGTTCCCTCGGGACATGGCCCTATGGCTACACCTTC | CASSSLGTWPYGYTF
TRBJ2-5 | TRBV7-8 | . | TRBD2 | TGTGCCAGCGGCCCTTGGTTGGTTAGAGCGGGGGGGCGAGGCCAAGAGACCCAGTACTTC | CASGPWLVRAGGRGQETQYF
TRBJ1-2 | TRBV6-1 | many | . | TGTGCCAGCAGTGATAGGGGAAACTATGGCTACACCTTC | CASSDRGNYGYTF
TRBJ2-2 | TRBV19 | . | . | TGTGCCAGTAACCAGCGGAGAAACACCGGGGAGCTGTTTTTT | CASNQRRNTGELFF
TRBJ1-1 | TRBV7-8 | . | . | TGTGCCATCTCACACGGGGGTAACACTGAAGCTTTCTTT | CAISHGGNTEAFF
TRBJ1-1 | TRBV19 | . | . | TGTGCCACCCAGGGTTGGGGCACTGAAGCTTTCTTT | CATQGWGTEAFF